This entry features one TCR beta chain sequence. The antigen is undetermined. Stem cell-like memory, regulatory, central memory and naive CD4+ cells were sorted via CD45RO/CCR7/CD25/CD127/CD95/CD27. Reverse transcribing all isolated RNA meant expressed TCRB transcripts were sequenced. Assay: immunoSEQ multiplex PCR; the TCRdb copy retains only in-frame clones and omits some. Seen here are 130,000 or so clones, about a sixth observed once, and the top ten hold over 2%. From germline, CDR1 is SEHNR and CDR2 FQNEAQ (reference sequence). The CDR3 is made up of 14 amino acids. Trimming shortened V by 0 bases and J by 8 bases, and 10 bases separated the two germline ends. This sample was taken from a study of beta chain features in type 1 diabetes. Study-wide results and limits: Junctions at VDJ sites from type 1 diabetes patients had fewer insertions and more deletions. People with Type 1 diabetes carried modestly yet significantly shorter TCRB CDR3s in all four CD4+ subsets. In these data, an HLA type influence on TCRB rearrangement remained unresolved.

The specimen was central memory CD4+ T cells from blood. The chain recombines TRBV7-9 with TRBJ1-4, with a tentative D call TRBD1 (5 bases). This clonotype originated in a young man with type 1 diabetes. Here the CDR3 reads CASSLAQTEEKLFF. The CDR3 DNA reads as TGTGCCAGCAGCTTAGCGCAGACAGAAGAAAAACTGTTTTTT. Combining the CDR3 with reference TRBV7-9 and TRBJ1-4 gives the whole variable domain DTGVSQNPRHKITKRGQNVTFRCDPISEHNRLYWYRQTLGQGPEFLTYFQNEAQLEKSRLLSDRFSAERPKGSFSTLEIQRTEQGDSAMYLCASSLAQTEEKLFFGSGTQLSVL.